These 9 T cell receptor beta chains came from one sample sequenced in a study of T cell changes during pregnancy in multiple sclerosis. Sequenced by immunoSEQ multiplex PCR; TCRdb stores in-frame clones only, minus some. The sample lists 60,000 to 75,000 clones, under 95% occurring once. The material sequenced was peripheral blood, taken after pregnancy. These receptors originate from a female donor with multiple sclerosis, enrolled in a pregnancy study.

This clone was observed a handful of times. In DNA form, the CDR3 reads TGTGCCAGCAGCTTTCGGGAGTCAGCCGCTTTCTTT. It encodes CASSFRESAAFF. The chain employs TRBV5-6 and TRBJ1-1; D unclear. Germline assignment: CDR1 SGHDT and CDR2 YYEEEE. This CDR3 is 12 amino acids long. Trimming took 2 bases from V and 11 from J, leaving 13 bases between them.

DNA for the CDR3: TGCGCCAGCAGCGCCAGGGGTAGGACTGAAGCTTTCTTT. This translates into CASSARGRTEAFF. The chain has TRBV4-3 and TRBJ1-1; a weak D match, TRBD1 (6 bases). Germline lookup yields CDR1 LGHNA and CDR2 YSLEER. The CDR3 runs 13 residues. V gave up 5 bases and J gave up 5 bases, with 12 bases separating them.

The chain combines TRBV28 with TRBJ1-4; 8 bases line up with TRBD1. The CDR3 length is 15 residues. V trimming: 4 bases; J trimming: 6 bases; junction bases outside the gene matches: 7. Germline V gene sequence: CDR1 MDHEN, CDR2 SYDVKM. In DNA form, the CDR3 reads TGTGCCAGCAGTTCTGACAGGGGAAAGGATGAAAAACTGTTTTTT. Translated: CASSSDRGKDEKLFF.

This clone was counted a few times. The chain employs TRBV18 and TRBJ1-4; D possibly corresponds to TRBD1 (5 bases). Trimming shortened V by 1 base and J by 5 bases, and 14 bases separated the two germline ends. Germline-derived CDR1 and CDR2 are KGHSH and LQKENI. The CDR3 runs to 16 residues. DNA for the CDR3: TGTGCCAGCTCACCACAGGTGGAAGGGGCGAATGAAAAACTGTTTTTT. Amino acid sequence: CASSPQVEGANEKLFF.

The chain joins TRBV5-4 to TRBJ2-5; 8 bases align to TRBD2. Germline V gene lookup returns CDR1 SGHNT and CDR2 YYREEE (reference sequence). The V and J ends lost 1 base and 5 bases, in that order; junction bases with no gene match: 4. This CDR3 has 14 amino acids. CDR3 protein: CASSLSGGRETQYF. CDR3 nucleotide sequence: TGTGCCAGCAGCTTGTCGGGGGGGAGGGAGACCCAGTACTTC.

This clone was recorded a few times. The chain employs TRBV5-8 and TRBJ1-3; D is unclear. Germline CDR1 reads SGHTS; CDR2 reads YDEGEE. The CDR3 covers 14 residues. V gave up 2 bases and J gave up 2 bases, with 8 bases separating them. The CDR3 nucleotides are TGTGCCAGCAGCTTTTCGGGGACTGGAAACACCATATATTTT. Protein sequence: CASSFSGTGNTIYF.

The chain links TRBV19 to TRBJ1-5; TRBD1 agrees at 8 bases. The V gene end was trimmed by 9 bases and the J gene end by 1 base; junction bases not matched to a gene: 8. CDR3 length equals 15 residues. Germline values: CDR1 LNHDA, CDR2 SQIVND (reference sequence). CDR3 region: CASLRGQISNQPQHF. The CDR3 nucleotides read TGTGCCAGCCTCAGGGGGCAGATAAGCAATCAGCCCCAGCATTTT.

In its sample, this clone was seen once. The chain is built from TRBV28 and TRBJ2-1; possible D gene TRBD1, 6 bases. The V gene's germline CDR1 is MDHEN and CDR2 SYDVKM. The CDR3 is 14 residues long. Trimming took 6 bases from V and 2 from J, leaving 11 bases between them. Here the CDR3 reads CASRPGATYNEQFF. The CDR3 nucleotides read TGTGCCAGCAGACCAGGGGCTACCTACAATGAGCAGTTCTTC. The full variable domain, rest sourced from reference TRBV28 and TRBJ2-1, is DVKVTQSSRYLVKRTGEKVFLECVQDMDHENMFWYRQDPGLGLRLIYFSYDVKMKEKGDIPEGYSVSREKKERFSLILESASTNQTSMYLCASRPGATYNEQFFGPGTRLTVL.

This clone was detected a few times. The chain couples TRBV7-2 to TRBJ1-3; maybe TRBD1 (6 bases). Germline CDR1 and CDR2: SGHTA and FQGNSA. V was trimmed by 7 bases and J by 3 bases, leaving 13 bases between them. The CDR3 extends over 14 amino acids. Written as DNA, the CDR3 is TGTGCCAGCACCCTACAGGGAAGTGGAAACACCATATATTTT. It specifies CASTLQGSGNTIYF.